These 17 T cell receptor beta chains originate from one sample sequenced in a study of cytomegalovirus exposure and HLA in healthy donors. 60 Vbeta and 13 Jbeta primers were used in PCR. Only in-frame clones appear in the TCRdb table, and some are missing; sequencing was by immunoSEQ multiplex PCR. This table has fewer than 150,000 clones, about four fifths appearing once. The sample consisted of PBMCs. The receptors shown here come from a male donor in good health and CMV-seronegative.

The chain's CDR3 is CASVGLQTNTNYGYTF. CDR3 bases: TGTGCCAGCGTGGGGCTACAGACAAATACTAACTATGGCTACACCTTC. This chain links TRBV2 with TRBJ1-2, with TRBD1 as a possible D gene (5 bases). Trimming took 8 bases from V and 0 from J, leaving 19 bases between them. The CDR3 covers 16 residues. Germline V gene sequence: CDR1 SNHLY, CDR2 FYNNEI. The variable domain in full, completed from reference TRBV2 and TRBJ1-2, reads EPEVTQTPSHQVTQMGQEVILRCVPISNHLYFYWYRQILGQKVEFLVSFYNNEISEKSEIFDDQFSVERPDGSNFTLKIRSTKLEDSAMYFCASVGLQTNTNYGYTFGSGTRLTVV.

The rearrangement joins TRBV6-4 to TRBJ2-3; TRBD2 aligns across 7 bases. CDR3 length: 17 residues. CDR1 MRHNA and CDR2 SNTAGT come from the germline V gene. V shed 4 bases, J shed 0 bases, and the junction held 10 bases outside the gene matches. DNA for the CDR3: TGTGCCAGCAGTGTTTTTCCTAGCGGAGCTAGCACAGATACGCAGTATTTT. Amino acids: CASSVFPSGASTDTQYF.

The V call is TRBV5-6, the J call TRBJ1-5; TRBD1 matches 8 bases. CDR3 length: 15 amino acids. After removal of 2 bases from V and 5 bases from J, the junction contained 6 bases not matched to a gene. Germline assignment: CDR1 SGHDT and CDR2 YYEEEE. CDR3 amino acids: CASSFRTGGDQPQHF. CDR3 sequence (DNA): TGTGCCAGCAGCTTTCGAACAGGGGGTGATCAGCCCCAGCATTTT. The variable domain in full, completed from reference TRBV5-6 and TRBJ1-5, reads DAGVTQSPTHLIKTRGQQVTLRCSPKSGHDTVSWYQQALGQGPQFIFQYYEEEERQRGNFPDRFSGHQFPNYSSELNVNALLLGDSALYLCASSFRTGGDQPQHFGDGTRLSIL.

The CDR3 sequence is CASSQAGTSGSVVYEQYF. Written as DNA, the CDR3 is TGTGCCAGCAGCCAAGCCGGGACTAGCGGGAGTGTAGTTTACGAGCAGTACTTC. The V call is TRBV7-2, the J call TRBJ2-7; 14 nucleotides align to TRBD2. V shed 5 bases and J 4 bases; nucleotides not matched to a gene: 13. The CDR3 totals 18 residues. Germline V gene data show CDR1 as SGHTA and CDR2 as FQGNSA.

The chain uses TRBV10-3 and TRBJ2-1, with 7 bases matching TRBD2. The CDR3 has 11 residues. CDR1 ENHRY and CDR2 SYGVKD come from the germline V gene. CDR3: CSIKREDEQFF. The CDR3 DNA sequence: TGTTCTATTAAGCGGGAAGATGAGCAGTTCTTC.

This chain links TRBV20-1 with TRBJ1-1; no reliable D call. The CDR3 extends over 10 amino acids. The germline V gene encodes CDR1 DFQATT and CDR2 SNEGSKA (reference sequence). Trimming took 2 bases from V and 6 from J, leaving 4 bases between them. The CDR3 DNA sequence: TGCAGTGCTAGACGCGCTGAAGCTTTCTTT. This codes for CSARRAEAFF.

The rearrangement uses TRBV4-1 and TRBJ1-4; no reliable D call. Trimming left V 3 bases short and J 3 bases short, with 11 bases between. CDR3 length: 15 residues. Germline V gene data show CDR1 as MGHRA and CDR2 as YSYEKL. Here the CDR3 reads CASSQPDIPNEKLFF. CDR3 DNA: TGCGCCAGCAGCCAGCCAGACATCCCTAATGAAAAACTGTTTTTT.

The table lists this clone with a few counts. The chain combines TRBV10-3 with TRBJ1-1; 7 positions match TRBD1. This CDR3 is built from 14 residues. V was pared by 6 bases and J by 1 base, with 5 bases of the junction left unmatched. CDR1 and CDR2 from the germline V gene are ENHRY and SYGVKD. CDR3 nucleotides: TGTGCCATCAGCCCACAGGGGACGAACACTGAAGCTTTCTTT. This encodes CAISPQGTNTEAFF.

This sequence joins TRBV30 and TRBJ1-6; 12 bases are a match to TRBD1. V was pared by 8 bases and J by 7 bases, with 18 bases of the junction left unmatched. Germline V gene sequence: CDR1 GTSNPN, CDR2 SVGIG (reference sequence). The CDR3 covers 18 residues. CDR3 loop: CAGRWAGTGGIWNSPLHF. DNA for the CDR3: TGTGCCGGACGGTGGGCCGGGACAGGGGGCATTTGGAATTCACCCCTCCACTTT.

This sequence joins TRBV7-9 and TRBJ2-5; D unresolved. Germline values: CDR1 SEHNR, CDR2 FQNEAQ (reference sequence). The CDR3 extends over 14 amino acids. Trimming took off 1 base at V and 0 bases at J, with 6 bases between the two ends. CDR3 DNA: TGTGCCAGCAGCTTAGGCGAGTACCAAGAGACCCAGTACTTC. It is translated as CASSLGEYQETQYF.

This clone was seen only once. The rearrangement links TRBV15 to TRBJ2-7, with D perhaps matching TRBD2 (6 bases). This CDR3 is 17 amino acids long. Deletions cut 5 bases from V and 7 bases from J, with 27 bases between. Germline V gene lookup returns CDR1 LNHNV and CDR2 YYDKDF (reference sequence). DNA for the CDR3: TGTGCCACCAGCCCAAAGGCTGACCGGGAGAGATCGGGGGAGCAGTACTTC. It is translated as CATSPKADRERSGEQYF. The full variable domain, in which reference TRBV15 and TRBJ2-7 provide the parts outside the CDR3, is DAMVIQNPRYQVTQFGKPVTLSCSQTLNHNVMYWYQQKSSQAPKLLFHYYDKDFNNEADTPDNFQSRRPNTSFCFLDIRSPGLGDTAMYLCATSPKADRERSGEQYFGPGTRLTVT.

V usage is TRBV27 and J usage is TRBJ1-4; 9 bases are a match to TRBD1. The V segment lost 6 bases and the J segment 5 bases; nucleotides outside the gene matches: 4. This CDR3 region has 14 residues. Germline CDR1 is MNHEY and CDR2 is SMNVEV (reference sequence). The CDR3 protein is CASRSGTGNEKLFF. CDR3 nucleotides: TGTGCCAGCAGATCAGGGACAGGGAATGAAAAACTGTTTTTT. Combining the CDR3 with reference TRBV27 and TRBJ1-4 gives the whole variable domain EAQVTQNPRYLITVTGKKLTVTCSQNMNHEYMSWYRQDPGLGLRQIYYSMNVEVTDKGDVPEGYKVSRKEKRNFPLILESPSPNQTSLYFCASRSGTGNEKLFFGSGTQLSVL.

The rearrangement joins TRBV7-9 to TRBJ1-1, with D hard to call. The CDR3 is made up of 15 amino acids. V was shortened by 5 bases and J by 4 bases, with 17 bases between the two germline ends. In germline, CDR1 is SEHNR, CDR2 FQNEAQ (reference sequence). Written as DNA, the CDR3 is TGTGCCAGCAGCGCCACTACCCGTACGGGCACTGAAGCTTTCTTT. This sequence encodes CASSATTRTGTEAFF.

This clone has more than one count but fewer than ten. The CDR3 DNA follows: TGTGCCAGTAGCTATTCAGCAACGGGTAATTCACCCCTCCACTTT. This encodes CASSYSATGNSPLHF. The J gene is TRBJ1-6, the V gene TRBV19; no clear D. V shed 6 bases and J shed 6 bases, with 15 bases lying between them. This CDR3 is built from 15 residues. The germline gives CDR1 LNHDA, CDR2 SQIVND (reference sequence).

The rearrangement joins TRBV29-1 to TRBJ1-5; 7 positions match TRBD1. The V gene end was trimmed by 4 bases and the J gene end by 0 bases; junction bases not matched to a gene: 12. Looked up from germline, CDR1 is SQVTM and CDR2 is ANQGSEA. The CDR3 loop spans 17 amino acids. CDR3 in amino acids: CSVAGGRQFHSNQPQHF. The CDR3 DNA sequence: TGCAGCGTTGCAGGGGGTAGGCAGTTCCATAGCAATCAGCCCCAGCATTTT.

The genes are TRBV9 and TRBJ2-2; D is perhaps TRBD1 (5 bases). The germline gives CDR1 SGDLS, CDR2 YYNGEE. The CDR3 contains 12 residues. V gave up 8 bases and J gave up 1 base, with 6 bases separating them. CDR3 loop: CASGQNTGELFF. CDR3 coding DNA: TGTGCCAGTGGACAGAACACCGGGGAGCTGTTTTTT.

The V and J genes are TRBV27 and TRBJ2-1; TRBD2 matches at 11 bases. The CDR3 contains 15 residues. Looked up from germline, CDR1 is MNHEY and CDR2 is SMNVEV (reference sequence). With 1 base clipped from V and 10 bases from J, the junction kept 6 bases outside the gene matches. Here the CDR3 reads CASSLYPSGGLEQFF. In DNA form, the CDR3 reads TGTGCCAGCAGTTTATATCCTAGCGGGGGGTTAGAGCAGTTCTTC.